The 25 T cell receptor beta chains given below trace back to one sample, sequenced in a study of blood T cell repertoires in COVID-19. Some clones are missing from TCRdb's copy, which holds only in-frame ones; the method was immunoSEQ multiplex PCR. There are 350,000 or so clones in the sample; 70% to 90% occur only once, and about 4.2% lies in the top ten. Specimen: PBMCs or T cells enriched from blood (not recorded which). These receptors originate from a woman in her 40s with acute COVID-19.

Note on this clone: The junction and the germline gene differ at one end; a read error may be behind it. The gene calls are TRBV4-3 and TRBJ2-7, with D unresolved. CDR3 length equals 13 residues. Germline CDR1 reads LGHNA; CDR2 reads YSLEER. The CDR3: CASSKETSYEQYF. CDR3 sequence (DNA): TGCGCCAGCAGCAAAGAAACTTCCTACGAGCAGTACTTC.

CDR3 DNA: TGCAGCGTAGGGGATGAGCAGTTCTTC. Encoded protein: CSVGDEQFF. The rearrangement links TRBV29-1 to TRBJ2-1; perhaps TRBD1 as D (5 bases). V was trimmed by 6 bases and J by 8 bases, leaving 5 bases between them. Looked up from germline, CDR1 is SQVTM and CDR2 is ANQGSEA. The CDR3 is made up of 9 amino acids.

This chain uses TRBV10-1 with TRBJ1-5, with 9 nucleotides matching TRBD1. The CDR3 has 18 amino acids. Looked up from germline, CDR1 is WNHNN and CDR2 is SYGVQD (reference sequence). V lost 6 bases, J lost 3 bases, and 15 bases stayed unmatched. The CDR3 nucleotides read TGCGCCAGCAGGGCCCCCCGGGACAGGGAGCGCCCCAATCAGCCCCAGCATTTT. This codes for CASRAPRDRERPNQPQHF.

The CDR3 is CASRIRGSANYGYTF. The CDR3 bases are TGTGCCAGCAGGATCAGGGGTTCAGCTAACTATGGCTACACCTTC. The chain combines TRBV6-5 with TRBJ1-2; tentative D call: TRBD1 (6 bases). CDR3 length: 15 residues. CDR1 is MNHEY, CDR2 SVGAGI, per germline. With 6 bases removed from V and 0 bases from J, the gap between germline ends came to 14 bases.

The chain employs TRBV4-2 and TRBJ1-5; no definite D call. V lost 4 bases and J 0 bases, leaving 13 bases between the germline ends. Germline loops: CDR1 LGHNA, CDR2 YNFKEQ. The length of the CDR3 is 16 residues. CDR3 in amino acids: CASSPPRVYSNQPQHF. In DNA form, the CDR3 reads TGTGCCAGCAGCCCCCCGCGAGTATATAGCAATCAGCCCCAGCATTTT.

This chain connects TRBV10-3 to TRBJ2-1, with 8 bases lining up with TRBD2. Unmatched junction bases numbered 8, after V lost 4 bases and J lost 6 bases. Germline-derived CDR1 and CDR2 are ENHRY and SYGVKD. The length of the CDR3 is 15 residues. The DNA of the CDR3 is TGTGCCATCAGTGGCGGGGGGACGGGAACCAATGAGCAGTTCTTC. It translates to CAISGGGTGTNEQFF.

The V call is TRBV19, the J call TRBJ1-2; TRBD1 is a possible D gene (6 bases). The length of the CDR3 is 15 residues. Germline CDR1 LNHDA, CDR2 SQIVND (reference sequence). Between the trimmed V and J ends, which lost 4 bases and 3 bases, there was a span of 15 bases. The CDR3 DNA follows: TGTGCCAGTAGTAGGTCGCCACAGGGTGACTATGGCTACACCTTC. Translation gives CASSRSPQGDYGYTF.

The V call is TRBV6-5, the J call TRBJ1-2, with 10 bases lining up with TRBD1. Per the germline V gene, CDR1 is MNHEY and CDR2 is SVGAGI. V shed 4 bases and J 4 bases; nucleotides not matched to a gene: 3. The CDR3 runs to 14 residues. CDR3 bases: TGTGCCAGCAGTTGGGACAGGGGTCTCTATGGCTACACCTTC. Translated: CASSWDRGLYGYTF.

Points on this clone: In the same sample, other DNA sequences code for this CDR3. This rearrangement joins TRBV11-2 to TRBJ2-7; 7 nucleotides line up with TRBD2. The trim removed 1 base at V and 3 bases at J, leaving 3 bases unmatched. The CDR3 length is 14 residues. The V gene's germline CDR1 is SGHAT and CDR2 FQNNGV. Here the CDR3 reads CASSLGGGRYEQYF. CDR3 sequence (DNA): TGTGCCAGCAGCTTAGGGGGGGGTCGCTACGAGCAGTACTTC.

The CDR3 nucleotides are TGTGCCAGCAGTTTATTTTCGCAGGGTCGCCAGCCCCAGCATTTT. Translated: CASSLFSQGRQPQHF. This chain joins TRBV28 and TRBJ1-5; a possible D gene is TRBD1 (5 bases). Trimming removed 1 base at V and 7 bases at J, with 14 bases between. Germline CDR1 and CDR2: MDHEN and SYDVKM. The CDR3 runs to 15 residues.

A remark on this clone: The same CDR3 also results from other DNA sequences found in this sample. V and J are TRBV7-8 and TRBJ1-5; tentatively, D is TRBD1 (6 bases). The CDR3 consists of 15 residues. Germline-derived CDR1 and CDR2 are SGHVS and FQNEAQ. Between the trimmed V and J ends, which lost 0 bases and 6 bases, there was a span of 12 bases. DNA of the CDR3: TGTGCCAGCAGCTTAGCGTCAGGGGTAGGTCAGCCCCAGCATTTT. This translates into CASSLASGVGQPQHF.

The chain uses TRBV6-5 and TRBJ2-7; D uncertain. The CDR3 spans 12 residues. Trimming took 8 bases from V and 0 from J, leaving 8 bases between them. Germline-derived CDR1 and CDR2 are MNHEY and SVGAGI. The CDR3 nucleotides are TGTGCCAGCTTGGCAAACTCCTACGAGCAGTACTTC. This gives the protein CASLANSYEQYF.

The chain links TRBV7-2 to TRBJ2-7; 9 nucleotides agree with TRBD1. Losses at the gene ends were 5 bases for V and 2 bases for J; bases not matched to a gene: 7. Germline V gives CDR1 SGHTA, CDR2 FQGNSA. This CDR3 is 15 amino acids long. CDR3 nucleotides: TGTGCCAGCAGCCAGAGACGGGACAGGGCCTACGAGCAGTACTTC. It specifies CASSQRRDRAYEQYF.

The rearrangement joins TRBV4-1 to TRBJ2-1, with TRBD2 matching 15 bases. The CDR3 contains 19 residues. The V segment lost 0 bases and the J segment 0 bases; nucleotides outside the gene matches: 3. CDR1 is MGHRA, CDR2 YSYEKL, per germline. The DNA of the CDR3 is TGCGCCAGCAGCCAAGAAGGACTAGCGGGAGGGGGCTCCTACAATGAGCAGTTCTTC. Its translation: CASSQEGLAGGGSYNEQFF.

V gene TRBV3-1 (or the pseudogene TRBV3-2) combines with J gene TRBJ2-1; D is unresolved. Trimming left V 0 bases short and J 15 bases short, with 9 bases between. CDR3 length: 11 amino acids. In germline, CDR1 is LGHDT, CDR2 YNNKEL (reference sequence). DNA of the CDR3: TGTGCCAGCAGCCAAGATAGTTTCTTGTTCTTC. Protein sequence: CASSQDSFLFF.

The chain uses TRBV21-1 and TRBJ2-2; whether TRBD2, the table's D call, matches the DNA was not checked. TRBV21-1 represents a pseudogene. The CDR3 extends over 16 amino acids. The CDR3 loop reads CASSKLGRGHTGELFF. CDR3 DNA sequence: TGTGCCAGCAGCAAATTGGGGAGGGGACACACCGGGGAGCTGTTTTTT.

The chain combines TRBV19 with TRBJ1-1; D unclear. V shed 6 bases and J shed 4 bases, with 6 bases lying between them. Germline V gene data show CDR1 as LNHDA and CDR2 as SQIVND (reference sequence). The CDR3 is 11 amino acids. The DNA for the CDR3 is TGTGCCAGTAGGATGAGCACTGAAGCTTTCTTT. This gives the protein CASRMSTEAFF. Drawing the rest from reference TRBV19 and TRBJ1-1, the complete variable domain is DGGITQSPKYLFRKEGQNVTLSCEQNLNHDAMYWYRQDPGQGLRLIYYSQIVNDFQKGDIAEGYSVSREKKESFPLTVTSAQKNPTAFYLCASRMSTEAFFGQGTRLTVV.

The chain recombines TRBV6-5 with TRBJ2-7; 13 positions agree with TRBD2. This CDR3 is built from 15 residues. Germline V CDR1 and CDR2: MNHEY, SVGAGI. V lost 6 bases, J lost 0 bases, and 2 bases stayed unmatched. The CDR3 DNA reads TGTGCCAGCAGCCGGACTAGCGGGGGCTCCTACGAGCAGTACTTC. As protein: CASSRTSGGSYEQYF.

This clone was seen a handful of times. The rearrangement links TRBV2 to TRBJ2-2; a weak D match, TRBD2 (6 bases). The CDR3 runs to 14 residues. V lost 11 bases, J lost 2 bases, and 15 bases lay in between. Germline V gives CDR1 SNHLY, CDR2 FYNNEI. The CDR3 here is CAHPAGINTGELFF. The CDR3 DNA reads TGTGCCCACCCGGCGGGGATAAACACCGGGGAGCTGTTTTTT. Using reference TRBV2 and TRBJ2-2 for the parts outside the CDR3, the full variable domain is EPEVTQTPSHQVTQMGQEVILRCVPISNHLYFYWYRQILGQKVEFLVSFYNNEISEKSEIFDDQFSVERPDGSNFTLKIRSTKLEDSAMYFCAHPAGINTGELFFGEGSRLTVL.

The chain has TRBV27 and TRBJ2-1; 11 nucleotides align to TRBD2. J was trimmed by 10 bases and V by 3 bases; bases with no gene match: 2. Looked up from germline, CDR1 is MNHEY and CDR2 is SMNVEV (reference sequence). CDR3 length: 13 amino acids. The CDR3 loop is CASSFRTSGEQFF. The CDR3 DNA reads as TGTGCCAGCAGTTTTCGGACTAGCGGGGAGCAGTTCTTC.

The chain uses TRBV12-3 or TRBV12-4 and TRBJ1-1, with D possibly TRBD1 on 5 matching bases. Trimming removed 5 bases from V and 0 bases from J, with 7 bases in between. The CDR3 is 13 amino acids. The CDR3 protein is CASSRQLNTEAFF. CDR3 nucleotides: TGTGCCAGCAGTCGACAGTTGAACACTGAAGCTTTCTTT.

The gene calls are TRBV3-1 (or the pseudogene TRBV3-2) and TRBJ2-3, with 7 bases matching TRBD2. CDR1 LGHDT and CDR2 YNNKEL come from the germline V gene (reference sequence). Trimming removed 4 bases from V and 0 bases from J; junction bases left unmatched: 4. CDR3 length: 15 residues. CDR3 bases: TGTGCCAGCAGCCTGGGGACTAAGAGCACAGATACGCAGTATTTT. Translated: CASSLGTKSTDTQYF.

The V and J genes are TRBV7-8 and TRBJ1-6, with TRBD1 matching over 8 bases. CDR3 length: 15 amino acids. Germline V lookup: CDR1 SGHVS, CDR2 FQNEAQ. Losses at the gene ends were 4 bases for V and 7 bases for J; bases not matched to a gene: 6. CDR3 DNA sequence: TGTGCCAGCAGCTCCCAGACAGGGGCCAATTCACCCCTCCACTTT. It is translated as CASSSQTGANSPLHF. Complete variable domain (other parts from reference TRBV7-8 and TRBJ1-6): GAGVSQSPRYKVAKRGQDVALRCDPISGHVSLFWYQQALGQGPEFLTYFQNEAQLDKSGLPSDRFFAERPEGSVSTLKIQRTQQEDSAVYLCASSSQTGANSPLHFGNGTRLTVT.

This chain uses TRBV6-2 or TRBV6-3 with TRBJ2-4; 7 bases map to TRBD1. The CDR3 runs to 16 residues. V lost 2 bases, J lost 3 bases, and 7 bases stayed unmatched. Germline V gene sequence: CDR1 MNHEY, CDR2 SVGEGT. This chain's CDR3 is CASSYKGGLDKNIQYF. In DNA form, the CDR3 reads TGTGCCAGCAGTTACAAAGGGGGCCTGGACAAAAACATTCAGTACTTC.

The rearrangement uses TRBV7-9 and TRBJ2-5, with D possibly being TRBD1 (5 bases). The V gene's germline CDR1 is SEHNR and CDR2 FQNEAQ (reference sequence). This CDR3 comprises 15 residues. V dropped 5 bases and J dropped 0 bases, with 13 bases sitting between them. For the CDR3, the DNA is TGTGCCAGCAGCCCAGGGTCAGGGAACCAAGAGACCCAGTACTTC. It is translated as CASSPGSGNQETQYF.